Described below is a single T cell receptor beta chain sequence and its context. The antigen is undetermined. PCR employed 60 Vbeta and 13 Jbeta primers. Here immunoSEQ multiplex PCR was the method, and the copy in TCRdb shows in-frame clones only, minus some. The sample lists approximately 150,000 clones; 75% to 80% were seen once. The sample is drawn from a study of cytomegalovirus exposure and HLA in healthy donors. Findings and caveats of the study: Most TCR beta V segments were productive about 87% or about 30% of the time in an earlier analysis. Donors belonging to an Asian-associated ancestry cluster reportedly showed fewer N-insertions in productive TCRs than the roughly 670-donor mean, according to what a later analysis found.

Specimen: PBMCs. The receptor was isolated from a woman in her sixties in good health and CMV-seronegative.

This CDR3 is CASRHTGTGFGEQYF. CDR3 coding DNA: TGTGCCAGCAGGCACACCGGGACAGGGTTCGGCGAGCAGTACTTC. The V call is TRBV27, the J call TRBJ2-7; 9 positions match TRBD1. V shed 6 bases, J shed 6 bases, and the junction held 12 bases outside the gene matches. The CDR3 spans 15 residues. Germline CDR1 and CDR2: MNHEY and SMNVEV (reference sequence).